Sequencing of this T cell receptor (beta chain) was carried out in a study of cytomegalovirus exposure and HLA in healthy donors. CDR1 is LNHDA and CDR2 is SQIVND in the germline V gene (reference sequence). V lost 3 bases to trimming and J lost 2 bases, with 11 bases between them. This CDR3 contains 14 residues. TCRdb's copy holds only in-frame clones and misses some; the assay was immunoSEQ multiplex PCR. The sample has roughly 330,000 clones; around 87% are singletons. The chain recombines TRBV19 with TRBJ2-7, with D unresolved. The sample consisted of PBMCs. The sequence was obtained from a woman aged 30 to 39 in good health and CMV-seropositive. The CDR3, as DNA: TGTGCCAGTAGTATTGGAGACCCTCCCTACGAGCAGTACTTC. As protein: CASSIGDPPYEQYF.